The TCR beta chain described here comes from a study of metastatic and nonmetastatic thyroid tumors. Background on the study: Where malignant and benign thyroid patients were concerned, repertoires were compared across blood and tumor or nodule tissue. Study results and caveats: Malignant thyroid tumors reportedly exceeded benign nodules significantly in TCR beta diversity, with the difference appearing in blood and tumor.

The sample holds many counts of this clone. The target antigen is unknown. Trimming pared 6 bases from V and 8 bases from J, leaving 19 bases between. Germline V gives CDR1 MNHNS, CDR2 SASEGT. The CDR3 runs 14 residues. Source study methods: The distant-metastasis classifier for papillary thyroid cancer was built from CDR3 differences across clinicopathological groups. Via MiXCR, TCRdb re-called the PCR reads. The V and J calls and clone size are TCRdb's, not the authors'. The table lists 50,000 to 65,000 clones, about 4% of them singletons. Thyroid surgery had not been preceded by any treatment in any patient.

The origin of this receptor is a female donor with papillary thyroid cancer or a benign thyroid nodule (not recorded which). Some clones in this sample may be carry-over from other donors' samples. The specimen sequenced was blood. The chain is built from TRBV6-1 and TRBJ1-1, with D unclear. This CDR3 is CASRTMGLGLEAFF. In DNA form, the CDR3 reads TGTGCCAGCAGGACGATGGGCCTGGGTCTAGAAGCTTTCTTT.